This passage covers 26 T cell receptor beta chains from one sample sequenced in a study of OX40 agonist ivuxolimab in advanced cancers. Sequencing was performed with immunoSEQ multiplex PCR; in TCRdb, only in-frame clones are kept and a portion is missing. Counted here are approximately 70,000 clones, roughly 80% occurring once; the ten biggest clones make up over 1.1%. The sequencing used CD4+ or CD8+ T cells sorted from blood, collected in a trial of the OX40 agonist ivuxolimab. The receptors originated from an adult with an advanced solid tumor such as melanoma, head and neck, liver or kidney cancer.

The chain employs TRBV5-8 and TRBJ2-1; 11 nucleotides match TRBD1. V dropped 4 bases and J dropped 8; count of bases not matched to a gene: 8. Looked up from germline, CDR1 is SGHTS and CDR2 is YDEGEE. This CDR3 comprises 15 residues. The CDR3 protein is CASSHGQGAGDEQFF. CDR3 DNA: TGTGCCAGCAGCCATGGACAGGGGGCTGGGGATGAGCAGTTCTTC. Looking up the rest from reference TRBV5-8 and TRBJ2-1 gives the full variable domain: EAGVTQSPTHLIKTRGQQATLRCSPISGHTSVYWYQQALGLGLQFLLWYDEGEERNRGNFPPRFSGRQFPNYSSELNVNALELEDSALYLCASSHGQGAGDEQFFGPGTRLTVL.

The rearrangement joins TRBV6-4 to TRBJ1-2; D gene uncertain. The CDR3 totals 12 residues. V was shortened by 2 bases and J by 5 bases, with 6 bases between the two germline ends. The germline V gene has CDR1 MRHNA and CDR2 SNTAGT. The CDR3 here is CASSDGPYGYTF. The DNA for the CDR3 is TGTGCCAGCAGTGACGGACCATATGGCTACACCTTC.

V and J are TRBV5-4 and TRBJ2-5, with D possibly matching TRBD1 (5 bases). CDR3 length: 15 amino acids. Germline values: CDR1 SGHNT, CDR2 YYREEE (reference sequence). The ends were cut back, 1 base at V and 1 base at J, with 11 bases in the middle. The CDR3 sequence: CASSLYRSPQETQYF. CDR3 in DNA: TGTGCCAGCAGCTTGTACAGGAGCCCCCAAGAGACCCAGTACTTC.

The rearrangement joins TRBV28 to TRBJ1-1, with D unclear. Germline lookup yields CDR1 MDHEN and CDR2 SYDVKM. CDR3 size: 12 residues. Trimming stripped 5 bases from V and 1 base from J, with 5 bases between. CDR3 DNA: TGTGCCAGCAGTCACAGGAACACTGAAGCTTTCTTT. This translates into CASSHRNTEAFF.

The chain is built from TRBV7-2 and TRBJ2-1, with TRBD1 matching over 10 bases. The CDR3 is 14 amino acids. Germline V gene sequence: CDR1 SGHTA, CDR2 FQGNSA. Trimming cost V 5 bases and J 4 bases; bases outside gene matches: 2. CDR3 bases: TGTGCCAGCAGCCGGGACAGGGGATACAATGAGCAGTTCTTC. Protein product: CASSRDRGYNEQFF.

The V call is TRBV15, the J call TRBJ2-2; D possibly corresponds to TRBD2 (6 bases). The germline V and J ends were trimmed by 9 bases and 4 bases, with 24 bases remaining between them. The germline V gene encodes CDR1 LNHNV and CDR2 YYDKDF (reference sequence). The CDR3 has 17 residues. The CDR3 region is CATQSLRAGWGTGELFF. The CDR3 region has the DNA TGTGCCACACAATCTCTCCGGGCGGGGTGGGGCACCGGGGAGCTGTTTTTT.

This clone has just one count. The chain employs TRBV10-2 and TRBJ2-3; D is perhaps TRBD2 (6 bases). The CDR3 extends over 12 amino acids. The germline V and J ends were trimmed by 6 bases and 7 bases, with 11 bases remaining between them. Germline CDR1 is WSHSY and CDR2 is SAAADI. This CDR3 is CASSRDLHTQYF. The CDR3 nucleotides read TGCGCCAGCAGCCGGGACTTGCATACGCAGTATTTT.

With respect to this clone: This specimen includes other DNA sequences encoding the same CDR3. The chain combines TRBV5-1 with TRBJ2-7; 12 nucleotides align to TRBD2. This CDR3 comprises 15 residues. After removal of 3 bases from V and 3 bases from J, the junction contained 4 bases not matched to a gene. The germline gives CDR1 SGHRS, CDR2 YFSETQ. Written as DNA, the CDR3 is TGCGCCAGCAGCTCAGGACTAGCGGGACACTACGAGCAGTACTTC. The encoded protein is CASSSGLAGHYEQYF.

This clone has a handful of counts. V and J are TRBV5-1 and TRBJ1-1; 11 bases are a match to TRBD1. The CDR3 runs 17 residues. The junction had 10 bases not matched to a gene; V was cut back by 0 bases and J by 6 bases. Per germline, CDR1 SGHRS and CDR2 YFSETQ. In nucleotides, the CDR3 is TGCGCCAGCAGCTTGGCCTTGAGGACAGGGGGCTTTCCTGAAGCTTTCTTT. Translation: CASSLALRTGGFPEAFF. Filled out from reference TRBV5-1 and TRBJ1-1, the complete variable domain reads KAGVTQTPRYLIKTRGQQVTLSCSPISGHRSVSWYQQTPGQGLQFLFEYFSETQRNKGNFPGRFSGRQFSNSRSEMNVSTLELGDSALYLCASSLALRTGGFPEAFFGQGTRLTVV.

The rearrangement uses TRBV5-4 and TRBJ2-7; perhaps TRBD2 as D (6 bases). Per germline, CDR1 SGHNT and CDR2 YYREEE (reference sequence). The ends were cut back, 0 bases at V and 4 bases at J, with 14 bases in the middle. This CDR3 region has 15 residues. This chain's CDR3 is CASSLVGTSGYEQYF. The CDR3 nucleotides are TGTGCCAGCAGCTTGGTTGGGACTTCCGGATACGAGCAGTACTTC. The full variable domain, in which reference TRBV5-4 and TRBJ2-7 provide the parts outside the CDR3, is ETGVTQSPTHLIKTRGQQVTLRCSSQSGHNTVSWYQQALGQGPQFIFQYYREEENGRGNFPPRFSGLQFPNYSSELNVNALELDDSALYLCASSLVGTSGYEQYFGPGTRLTVT.

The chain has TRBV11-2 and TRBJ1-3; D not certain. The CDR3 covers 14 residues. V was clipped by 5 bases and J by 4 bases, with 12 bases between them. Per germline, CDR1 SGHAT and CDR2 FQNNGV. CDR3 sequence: CASSLWMGGNTIYF. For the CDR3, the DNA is TGTGCCAGCAGCCTTTGGATGGGGGGAAACACCATATATTTT.

CDR3 sequence (DNA): TGTGCCAGCAGCTTTGTAGGGCCCCCCTGGGGGAACACTGAAGCTTTCTTT. Encoded protein: CASSFVGPPWGNTEAFF. The chain is built from TRBV7-9 and TRBJ1-1, with D unclear. CDR1 and CDR2 (germline): SEHNR, FQNEAQ (reference sequence). The CDR3 length is 17 residues. V lost 3 bases, J lost 1 base, and 18 bases lay in between.

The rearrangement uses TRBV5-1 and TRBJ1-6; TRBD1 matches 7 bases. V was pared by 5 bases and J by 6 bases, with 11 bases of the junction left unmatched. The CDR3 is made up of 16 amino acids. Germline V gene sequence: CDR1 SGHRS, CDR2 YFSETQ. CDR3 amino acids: CASRGMRGPGNSPLHF. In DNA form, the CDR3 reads TGCGCCAGCAGGGGAATGAGGGGGCCCGGTAATTCACCCCTCCACTTT.

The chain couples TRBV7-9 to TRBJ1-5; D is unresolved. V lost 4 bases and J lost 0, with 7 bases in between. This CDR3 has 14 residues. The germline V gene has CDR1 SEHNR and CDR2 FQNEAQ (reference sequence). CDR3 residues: CASSSINSNQPQHF. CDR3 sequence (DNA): TGTGCCAGCAGCTCCATCAATAGCAATCAGCCCCAGCATTTT.

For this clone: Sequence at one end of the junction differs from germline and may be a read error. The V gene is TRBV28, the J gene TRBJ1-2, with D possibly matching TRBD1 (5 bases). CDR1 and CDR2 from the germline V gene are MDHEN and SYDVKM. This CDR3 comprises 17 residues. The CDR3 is CASGLEGPPVFGYGYTF. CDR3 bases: TGTGCCAGCGGTTTGGAGGGACCCCCGGTTTTCGGCTATGGCTACACCTTC.

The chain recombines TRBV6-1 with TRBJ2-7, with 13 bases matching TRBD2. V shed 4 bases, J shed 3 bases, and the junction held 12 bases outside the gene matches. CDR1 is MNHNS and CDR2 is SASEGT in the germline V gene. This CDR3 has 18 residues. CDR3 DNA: TGTGCCAGCAGTGGCTATGCGACTAGCGGGGGGACTTACTACGAGCAGTACTTC. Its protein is CASSGYATSGGTYYEQYF.

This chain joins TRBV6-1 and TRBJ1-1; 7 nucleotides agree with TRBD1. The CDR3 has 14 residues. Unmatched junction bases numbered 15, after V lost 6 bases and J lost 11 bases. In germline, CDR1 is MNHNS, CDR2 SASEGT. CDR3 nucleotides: TGTGCCAGCAGGTCAGGCTGGACAGTGGACAGGGCTTTCTTT. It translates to CASRSGWTVDRAFF.

Written as DNA, the CDR3 is TGTGCCAGTAGTATAACCGGGACTAGCGGGGGGGCCTACAATGAGCAGTTCTTC. Amino acid sequence: CASSITGTSGGAYNEQFF. The chain recombines TRBV19 with TRBJ2-1; 16 positions agree with TRBD2. The CDR3 loop spans 18 amino acids. Trimming removed 2 bases from V and 2 bases from J; junction bases left unmatched: 3. The germline gives CDR1 LNHDA, CDR2 SQIVND (reference sequence).

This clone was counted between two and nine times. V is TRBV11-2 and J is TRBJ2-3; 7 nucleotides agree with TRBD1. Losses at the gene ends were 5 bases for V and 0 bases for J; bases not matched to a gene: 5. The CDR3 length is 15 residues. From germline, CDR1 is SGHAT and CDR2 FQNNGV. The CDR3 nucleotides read TGTGCCAGCAGCCCCTGGACAGGTAGCACAGATACGCAGTATTTT. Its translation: CASSPWTGSTDTQYF.

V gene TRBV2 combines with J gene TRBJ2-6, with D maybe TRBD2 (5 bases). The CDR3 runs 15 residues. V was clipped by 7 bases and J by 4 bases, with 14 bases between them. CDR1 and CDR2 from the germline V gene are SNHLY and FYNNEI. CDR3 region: CASTSRGIGANVLTF. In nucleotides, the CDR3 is TGTGCCAGCACCTCCAGAGGGATAGGGGCCAACGTCCTGACTTTC.

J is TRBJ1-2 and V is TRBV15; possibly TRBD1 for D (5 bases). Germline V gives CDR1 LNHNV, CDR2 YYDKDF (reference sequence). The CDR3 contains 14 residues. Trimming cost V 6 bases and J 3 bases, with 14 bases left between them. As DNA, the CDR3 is TGTGCCACCAGTCCCCCGGGGGAAGACTATGGCTACACCTTC. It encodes CATSPPGEDYGYTF.

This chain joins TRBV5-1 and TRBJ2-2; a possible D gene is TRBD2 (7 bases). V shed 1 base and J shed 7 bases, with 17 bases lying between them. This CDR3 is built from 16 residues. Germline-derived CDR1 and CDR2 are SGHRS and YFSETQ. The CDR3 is CASSLFRGGDIGELFF. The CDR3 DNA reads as TGCGCCAGCAGCTTGTTTAGGGGAGGGGACATCGGGGAGCTGTTTTTT.

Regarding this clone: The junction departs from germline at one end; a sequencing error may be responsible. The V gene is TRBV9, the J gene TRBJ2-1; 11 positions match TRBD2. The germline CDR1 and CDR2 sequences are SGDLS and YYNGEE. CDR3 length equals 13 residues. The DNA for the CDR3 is TGTGCCAGCAGCGTAGAACTAGCGGGGGTTAGGGTCTTC. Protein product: CASSVELAGVRVF.

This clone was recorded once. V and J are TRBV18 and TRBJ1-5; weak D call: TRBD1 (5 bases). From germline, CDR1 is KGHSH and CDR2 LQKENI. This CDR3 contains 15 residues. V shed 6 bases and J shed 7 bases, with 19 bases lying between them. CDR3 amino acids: CASSQSYRGGQPQHF. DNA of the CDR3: TGTGCCAGCTCTCAATCCTATCGGGGGGGACAGCCCCAGCATTTT.

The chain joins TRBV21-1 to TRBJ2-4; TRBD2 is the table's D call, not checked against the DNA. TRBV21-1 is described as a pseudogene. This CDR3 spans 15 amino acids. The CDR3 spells CASRKNARAKNIQYF. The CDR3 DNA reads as TGTGCCAGCAGAAAGAACGCGAGAGCCAAAAACATTCAGTACTTC.

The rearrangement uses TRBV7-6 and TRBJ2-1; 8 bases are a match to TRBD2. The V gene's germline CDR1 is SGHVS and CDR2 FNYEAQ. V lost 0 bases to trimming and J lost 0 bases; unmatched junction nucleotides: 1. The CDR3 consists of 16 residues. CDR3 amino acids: CASSLAGTSSYNEQFF. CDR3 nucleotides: TGTGCCAGCAGCTTAGCAGGGACTAGCTCCTACAATGAGCAGTTCTTC.